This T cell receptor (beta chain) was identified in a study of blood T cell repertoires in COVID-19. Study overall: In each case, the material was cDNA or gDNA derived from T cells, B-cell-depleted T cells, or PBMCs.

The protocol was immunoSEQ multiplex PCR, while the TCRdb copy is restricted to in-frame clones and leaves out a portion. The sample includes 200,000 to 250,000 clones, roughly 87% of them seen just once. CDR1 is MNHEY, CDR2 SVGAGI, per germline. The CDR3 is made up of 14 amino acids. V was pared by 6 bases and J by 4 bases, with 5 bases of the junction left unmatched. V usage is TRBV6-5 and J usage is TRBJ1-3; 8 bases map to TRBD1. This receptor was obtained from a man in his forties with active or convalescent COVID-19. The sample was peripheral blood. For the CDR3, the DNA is TGTGCCAGCAGCCCGGACAGGGTCGGAAACACCATATATTTT. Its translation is CASSPDRVGNTIYF.